One TCR beta chain is described in this entry. No cognate antigen has been identified for it. Base qualities are not recorded, but no much larger clone differs from it by a single base. To demonstrate the VDJtools post-analysis software, the study profiled TCR beta repertoires from the peripheral blood of about 13 young patients with multiple sclerosis. The multiple sclerosis patients were children and adolescents ranging in age from 6 to 15 years. These data originate in a study of post-analysis software for immune sequencing data (dated by TCRdb to between 2015 and 2017). A note on the overall study: The recorded disease courses included relapsing-remitting, secondary progressive and progressive-relapsing multiple sclerosis, and some patients had no subtype annotation. The patient repertoires were set against around ten previously published healthy control repertoires from donors whose ages ranged from roughly 6 to 25 years. A subset of samples was prepared in parallel using single-end sample barcoding, then pooled and co-amplified after Illumina adapter ligation.

Paper-wide results and their limitations: Direct clustering with F measure revealed strong co-clustering of samples prepared in the same batch, which led to a batch-effect correction. The control group was slightly older than the multiple sclerosis patient group. Significantly higher frequencies in patients than in controls were found for roughly 5 TRBV segments, including TRBV5-6, TRBV5-1 and TRBV20-1. Significantly lower normalized Chao1 diversity was found in multiple sclerosis patients than in controls, suggesting substantial peripheral T-cell clonal expansion.

For CDR1 and CDR2, the germline V gene lists SGHDN and FVKESK. The CDR3 sequence holds 13 residues, the cysteine and phenylalanine included. Just the 39-base CDR3 DNA is kept, in frame starting at base 1. The trim is 2 bases for V and 9 bases for J, with a gap of 12 bases between the germline ends. Library generation was performed with PCR. For sequencing, an Illumina HiSeq 2500 was employed. To reduce PCR and sequencing biases, unique molecular identifiers were incorporated into the TCR beta cDNA libraries. Roughly 500,000 cDNA molecules were obtained for every 1 to 10 million input T cells, so each molecule roughly corresponded to one T cell. The patient libraries were prepared and sequenced with the same protocol used for the earlier healthy control dataset. Within a given batch, samples were prepared together, multiplexed and sequenced on the same HiSeq lane. The study's own analysis went as follows. MIGEC handled the raw barcoded reads, throwing out single-read molecular identifier groups before consensus assembly and CDR3 extraction. VDJtools was used for post-analysis of the clonotype tables, with diversity normalized by down-sampling every dataset to the smallest sample size. To correct batch-related cross-sample contamination, repertoire overlap clustering matched CDR3 amino acid sequences but not nucleotide sequences. TCRdb itself trimmed the public reads at Q25 with fastp, ran MiXCR and retained productive beta chains. Each entry is one CDR3 protein sequence, shown with its most common DNA and genes. TCRdb assigned the V and J calls; the authors' analysis was not used. In all, the sample holds about 820,000 distinct CDR3 sequences, and under 70% of those were seen once. The ten largest clones capture roughly 4.4% of the sample.

The sample comprised blood. This receptor was identified in a girl between 5 and 17 years old with multiple sclerosis. The chain couples TRBV14 to TRBJ2-3; D gene: possibly TRBD1, on 5 matching bases. CDR3 protein: CASSQLQVGTQYF. The DNA sequence follows: TGTGCCAGCAGCCAACTACAGGTCGGGACGCAGTATTTT.